What follows are 20 T cell receptor beta chains derived from one specimen sequenced in a study of control samples from healthy donors and cancer patients. TCRdb's copy holds only in-frame clones and misses some; the assay was immunoSEQ multiplex PCR. The sample comprises about 89,000 clones, about 85% of which are singletons, and less than 2.5% rests with the top ten. Sequenced material: blood. The receptor source for this set is a woman aged 40 to 49 in good health.

This chain uses TRBV6-2 or TRBV6-3 with TRBJ2-7; D remains unclear. This CDR3 is 18 amino acids long. The V gene lost 2 bases and the J gene lost 0 bases, with 20 bases spanning the gap. Germline values: CDR1 MNHEY, CDR2 SVGEGT. The CDR3 spells CASSYPFDGQLHSYEQYF. As DNA, the CDR3 is TGTGCCAGCAGTTACCCTTTTGACGGGCAGCTTCACTCCTACGAGCAGTACTTC.

The CDR3 loop is CASSSTSGTGEQYF. CDR3 DNA: TGTGCCAGCAGCTCGACTAGCGGGACGGGCGAGCAGTACTTC. The V and J genes are TRBV7-2 and TRBJ2-7; 11 bases line up with TRBD2. The germline gives CDR1 SGHTA, CDR2 FQGNSA. J gave up 6 bases and V 4 bases, and 5 bases lay outside the gene matches. This CDR3 contains 14 residues.

The genes are TRBV6-2 or TRBV6-3 and TRBJ2-3, with TRBD2 identical over 9 bases. Per germline, CDR1 MNHEY and CDR2 SVGEGT. The ends lost 2 bases at V and 0 bases at J; junction bases unmatched: 6. The CDR3 is made up of 17 amino acids. CDR3 coding DNA: TGTGCCAGCAGTTACGGCGGGGGGGGCTGGAGCACAGATACGCAGTATTTT. The encoded protein is CASSYGGGGWSTDTQYF.

This clone was seen just once. V gene TRBV5-1 combines with J gene TRBJ1-2; unclear D gene. The germline V gene has CDR1 SGHRS and CDR2 YFSETQ. Trimming removed 0 bases at V and 2 bases at J, with 8 bases between. This CDR3 has 14 amino acids. This chain's CDR3 is CASSLEGSNYGYTF. In DNA, the CDR3 is TGCGCCAGCAGCTTGGAAGGGTCCAACTATGGCTACACCTTC. Drawing the rest from reference TRBV5-1 and TRBJ1-2, the complete variable domain is KAGVTQTPRYLIKTRGQQVTLSCSPISGHRSVSWYQQTPGQGLQFLFEYFSETQRNKGNFPGRFSGRQFSNSRSEMNVSTLELGDSALYLCASSLEGSNYGYTFGSGTRLTVV.

The CDR3 is CASSVGPGVGEKLFF. CDR3 in DNA: TGTGCCAGCAGCGTAGGACCAGGGGTAGGAGAAAAACTGTTTTTT. The chain is built from TRBV9 and TRBJ1-4, with D perhaps matching TRBD1 (6 bases). CDR1 is SGDLS, CDR2 YYNGEE, per germline. The V end lost 0 bases, the J end lost 8 bases, and 14 bases lay between the germline ends. This CDR3 region has 15 residues.

The chain uses TRBV15 and TRBJ2-4; TRBD1 matches 8 bases. Germline CDR1 and CDR2: LNHNV and YYDKDF (reference sequence). After removal of 3 bases from V and 1 base from J, the junction contained 5 bases not matched to a gene. This CDR3 is 16 amino acids long. The CDR3 sequence: CATSSNRGDAKNIQYF. In DNA form, the CDR3 reads TGTGCCACCAGCAGTAACAGGGGGGATGCCAAAAACATTCAGTACTTC.

V gene TRBV7-9 combines with J gene TRBJ2-1, with 11 bases matching TRBD1. Per the germline V gene, CDR1 is SEHNR and CDR2 is FQNEAQ (reference sequence). The CDR3 sequence is 14 residues long. J was trimmed by 9 bases and V by 6 bases; bases with no gene match: 7. The CDR3 loop is CASRRTGGWREQFF. The CDR3, as DNA: TGTGCCAGCAGAAGGACAGGGGGCTGGCGTGAGCAGTTCTTC.

The gene calls are TRBV23-1 and TRBJ2-7; 9 nucleotides align to TRBD1. TRBV23-1 is marked as an open reading frame, function uncertain. Trimming at V came to 1 base and at J to 1 base, leaving 2 bases not matched to a gene. The CDR3 loop spans 15 amino acids. CDR3 loop: CASSQYGTGSYEQYF. CDR3 bases: TGCGCCAGCAGTCAATACGGGACAGGGTCCTACGAGCAGTACTTC.

This chain connects TRBV3-1 (or the pseudogene TRBV3-2) to TRBJ1-4, with 11 bases aligning to TRBD1. The CDR3 is 16 amino acids. From germline, CDR1 is LGHDT and CDR2 YNNKEL (reference sequence). The V segment lost 1 base and the J segment 3 bases; nucleotides outside the gene matches: 1. The CDR3 DNA follows: TGTGCCAGCAGCCAAGGGACAGGGGGCTCTAATGAAAAACTGTTTTTT. Residues: CASSQGTGGSNEKLFF.

This chain connects TRBV7-2 to TRBJ1-1; 9 nucleotides line up with TRBD1. V gave up 4 bases and J gave up 5 bases; unmatched junction bases: 5. The CDR3 length is 14 residues. Germline V gene sequence: CDR1 SGHTA, CDR2 FQGNSA. CDR3 DNA: TGTGCCAGCAGCTCGGGACAGGGAAGGACTGAAGCTTTCTTT. Amino acid sequence: CASSSGQGRTEAFF.

V usage is TRBV27 and J usage is TRBJ1-1, with D perhaps matching TRBD1 (5 bases). The CDR3 sequence is 15 residues long. CDR1 is MNHEY and CDR2 is SMNVEV in the germline V gene (reference sequence). The V and J ends lost 4 bases and 0 bases respectively, with 12 bases between them. DNA of the CDR3: TGTGCCAGCAGTTGGCGAAAGGGACTGAACACTGAAGCTTTCTTT. Translated: CASSWRKGLNTEAFF.

The J gene is TRBJ1-6, the V gene TRBV23-1; 7 bases align to TRBD1. TRBV23-1 qualifies as an ORF whose function is uncertain. CDR3 length equals 15 residues. J was trimmed by 1 base and V by 6 bases; bases with no gene match: 3. The CDR3 sequence: CASRQDRSYNSPLHF. CDR3 DNA: TGCGCCAGCAGACAGGACAGGTCCTATAATTCACCCCTCCACTTT.

The chain employs TRBV29-1 and TRBJ1-2, with 8 positions matching TRBD1. The CDR3 has 14 residues. Per the germline V gene, CDR1 is SQVTM and CDR2 is ANQGSEA. J gave up 7 bases and V 4 bases, and 11 bases lay outside the gene matches. The CDR3, as DNA: TGCAGCGTTGCCATCCTGGACAGGGAGGTTGGCTACACCTTC. As protein: CSVAILDREVGYTF.

In DNA, the CDR3 is TGTGCTAGTGGTATAGGGACAGGGCGAGAGACCCAGTACTTC. As protein: CASGIGTGRETQYF. V is TRBV12-5 and J is TRBJ2-5, with 9 bases that match TRBD1. This CDR3 has 14 residues. Trimming cost V 5 bases and J 4 bases; bases outside gene matches: 5. The germline V gene encodes CDR1 LGHNT and CDR2 FRNRAP.

The chain links TRBV3-1 (or the pseudogene TRBV3-2) to TRBJ1-1; 10 nucleotides line up with TRBD1. Germline V gives CDR1 LGHDT, CDR2 YNNKEL (reference sequence). The junction had 2 bases not matched to a gene; V was cut back by 4 bases and J by 3 bases. This CDR3 comprises 14 residues. CDR3 sequence: CASSRQGAHTEAFF. CDR3 nucleotides: TGTGCCAGCAGCCGACAGGGGGCGCACACTGAAGCTTTCTTT.

This clone was found once. The chain employs TRBV10-3 and TRBJ2-3; 12 nucleotides align to TRBD2. V lost 0 bases and J lost 2; bases outside the gene matches: 6. The CDR3 contains 18 residues. Germline CDR1 and CDR2: ENHRY and SYGVKD. The DNA for the CDR3 is TGTGCCATCAGTGAGTCTAAAAGACTAGCGGGGGCCACAGATACGCAGTATTTT. Translation gives CAISESKRLAGATDTQYF.

The gene calls are TRBV18 and TRBJ1-6; D gene ambiguous. V lost 3 bases to trimming and J lost 7 bases, with 10 bases between them. Germline-derived CDR1 and CDR2 are KGHSH and LQKENI. The CDR3 spans 14 residues. As DNA, the CDR3 is TGTGCCAGCTCACCCGGTGACCCCAATTCACCCCTCCACTTT. Residues: CASSPGDPNSPLHF.

The CDR3 nucleotides are TGTGCCAGCAGCTTCTTGAGTGAAGCTTTCTTT. Its translation is CASSFLSEAFF. The chain links TRBV5-6 to TRBJ1-1; D is unresolved. There are 11 residues in the CDR3. V lost 2 bases, J lost 7 bases, and 6 bases lay in between. Germline V CDR1 and CDR2: SGHDT, YYEEEE.

The chain uses TRBV29-1 and TRBJ1-5, with D perhaps TRBD1 (5 bases). This CDR3 is 16 amino acids long. The V end was cut by 6 bases, the J end by 2 bases, with 20 bases between. Germline loops: CDR1 SQVTM, CDR2 ANQGSEA. The CDR3 coding sequence is TGCAGCGTCCCCCCGGACGTCAGGGATGGCAATCAGCCCCAGCATTTT. This codes for CSVPPDVRDGNQPQHF.

The rearrangement links TRBV7-2 to TRBJ1-2; TRBD1 matches at 10 bases. The V gene end was trimmed by 5 bases and the J gene end by 4 bases; junction bases not matched to a gene: 1. Germline-derived CDR1 and CDR2 are SGHTA and FQGNSA. The CDR3 consists of 13 residues. The CDR3 sequence is CASSRDRGYGYTF. The CDR3 coding sequence is TGTGCCAGCAGCCGGGACAGGGGCTATGGCTACACCTTC.